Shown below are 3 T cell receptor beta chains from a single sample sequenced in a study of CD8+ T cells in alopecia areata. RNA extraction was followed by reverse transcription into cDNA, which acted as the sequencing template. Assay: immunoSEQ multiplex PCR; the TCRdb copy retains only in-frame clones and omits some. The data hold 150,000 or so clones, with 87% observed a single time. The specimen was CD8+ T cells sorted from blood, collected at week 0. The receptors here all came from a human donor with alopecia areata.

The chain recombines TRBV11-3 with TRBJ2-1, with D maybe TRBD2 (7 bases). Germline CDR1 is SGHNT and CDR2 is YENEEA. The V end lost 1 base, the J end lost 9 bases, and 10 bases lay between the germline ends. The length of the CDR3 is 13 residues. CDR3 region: CASSLGGGSEQFF. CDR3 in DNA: TGTGCCAGCAGCTTAGGGGGGGGCAGTGAGCAGTTCTTC.

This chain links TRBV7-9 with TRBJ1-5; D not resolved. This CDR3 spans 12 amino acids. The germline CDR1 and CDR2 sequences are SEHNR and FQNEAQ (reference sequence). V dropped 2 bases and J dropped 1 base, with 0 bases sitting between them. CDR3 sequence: CASSLSNQPQHF. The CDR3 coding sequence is TGTGCCAGCAGCTTAAGCAATCAGCCCCAGCATTTT.

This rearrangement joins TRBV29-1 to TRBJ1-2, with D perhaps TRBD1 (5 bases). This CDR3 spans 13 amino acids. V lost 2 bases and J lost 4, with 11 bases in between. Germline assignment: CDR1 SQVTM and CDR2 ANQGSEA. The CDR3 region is CSVESEGRYGYTF. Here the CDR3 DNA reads TGCAGCGTTGAATCTGAGGGGCGCTATGGCTACACCTTC.